This T cell receptor beta chain was captured in a study of T cell responses to AZD1222 COVID-19 vaccine. Whole-study findings and limits: In all cases, repertoires were sampled only after the peak T cell response. Vaccine-associated CD4 TCRs spanned spike, dominant at 160-218 and 743-854.

Here immunoSEQ multiplex PCR was the method, and the copy in TCRdb shows in-frame clones only, minus some. The table includes tens of thousands of clones, approximately 89% detected once. Comments on this clone: Its target is unknown.

The sequence was collected from an adult who received the AZD1222 COVID-19 vaccine. Material: peripheral blood, obtained 28 days after the second AZD1222 dose.

The CDR3 DNA reads as TGTGCCAGCACCCCCTTAGGGGGAACCAACGAGCAGTACTTC. Translation gives CASTPLGGTNEQYF. This chain uses TRBV6-5 with TRBJ2-7; D is perhaps TRBD1 (6 bases). The CDR3 is 14 amino acids. Deletions cut 7 bases from V and 5 bases from J, with 18 bases between. The germline V gene encodes CDR1 MNHEY and CDR2 SVGAGI.